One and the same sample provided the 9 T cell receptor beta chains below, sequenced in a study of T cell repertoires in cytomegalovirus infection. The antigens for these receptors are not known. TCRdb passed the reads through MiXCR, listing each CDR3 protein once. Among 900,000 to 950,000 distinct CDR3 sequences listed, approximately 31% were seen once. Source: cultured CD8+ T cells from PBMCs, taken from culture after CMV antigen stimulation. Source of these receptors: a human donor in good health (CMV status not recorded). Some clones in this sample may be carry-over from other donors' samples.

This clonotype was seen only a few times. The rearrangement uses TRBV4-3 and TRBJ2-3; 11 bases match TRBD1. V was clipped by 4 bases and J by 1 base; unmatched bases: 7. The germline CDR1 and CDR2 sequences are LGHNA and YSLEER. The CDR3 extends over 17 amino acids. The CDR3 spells CASSPPRTGGGTDTQYF. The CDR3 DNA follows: TGCGCCAGCAGCCCACCTCGGACAGGGGGCGGCACAGATACGCAGTATTTT.

Here the CDR3 reads CASSTYRGDTGELFF. CDR3 nucleotides: TGCGCCAGCAGTACCTACAGGGGCGACACCGGGGAGCTGTTTTTT. This chain connects TRBV10-1 to TRBJ2-2; 7 positions agree with TRBD1. With V trimmed by 5 bases and J by 3 bases, 6 bases remained unmatched. The CDR3 extends over 15 amino acids. The germline V gene encodes CDR1 WNHNN and CDR2 SYGVQD (reference sequence).

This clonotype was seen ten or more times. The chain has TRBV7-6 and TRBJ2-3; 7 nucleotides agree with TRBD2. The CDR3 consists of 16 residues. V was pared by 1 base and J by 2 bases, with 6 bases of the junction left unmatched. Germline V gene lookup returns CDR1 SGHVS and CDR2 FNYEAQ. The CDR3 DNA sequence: TGTGCCAGCAGCTTAGACCTAGCGGAGGTCACAGATACGCAGTATTTT. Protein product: CASSLDLAEVTDTQYF.

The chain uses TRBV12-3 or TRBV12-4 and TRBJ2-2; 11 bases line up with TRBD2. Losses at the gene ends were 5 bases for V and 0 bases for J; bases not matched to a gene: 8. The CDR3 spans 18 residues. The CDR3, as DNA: TGTGCCAGCAGTCCTAGCGGGGGGACCACCTCGAACACCGGGGAGCTGTTTTTT. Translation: CASSPSGGTTSNTGELFF.

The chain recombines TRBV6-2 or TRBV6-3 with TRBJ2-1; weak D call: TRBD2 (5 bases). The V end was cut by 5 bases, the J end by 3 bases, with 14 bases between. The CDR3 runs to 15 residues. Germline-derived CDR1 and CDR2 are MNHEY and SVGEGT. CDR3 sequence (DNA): TGTGCCAGCAGTGGTATCGGAGGCGGCTACAATGAGCAGTTCTTC. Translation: CASSGIGGGYNEQFF.

CDR3 nucleotide sequence: TGTGCCAGCAGTGCCCCTCTCCAGAGCGCCTCCTACAATGAGCAGTTCTTC. Translating gives CASSAPLQSASYNEQFF. The gene calls are TRBV2 and TRBJ2-1; unclear D gene. Looked up from germline, CDR1 is SNHLY and CDR2 is FYNNEI. Trimming shortened V by 4 bases and J by 0 bases, and 16 bases separated the two germline ends. The CDR3 is 17 residues long. The variable domain in full, with the rest retrieved from reference TRBV2 and TRBJ2-1, is EPEVTQTPSHQVTQMGQEVILRCVPISNHLYFYWYRQILGQKVEFLVSFYNNEISEKSEIFDDQFSVERPDGSNFTLKIRSTKLEDSAMYFCASSAPLQSASYNEQFFGPGTRLTVL.

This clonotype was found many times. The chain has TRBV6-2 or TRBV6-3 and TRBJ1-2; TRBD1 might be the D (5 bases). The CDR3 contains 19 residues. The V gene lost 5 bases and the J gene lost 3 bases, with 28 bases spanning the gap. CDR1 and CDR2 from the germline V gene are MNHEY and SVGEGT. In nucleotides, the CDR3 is TGTGCCAGCAGTATCACCTACCTCCTCGCCAACACAGGAGACTATGGCTACACCTTC. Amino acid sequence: CASSITYLLANTGDYGYTF.

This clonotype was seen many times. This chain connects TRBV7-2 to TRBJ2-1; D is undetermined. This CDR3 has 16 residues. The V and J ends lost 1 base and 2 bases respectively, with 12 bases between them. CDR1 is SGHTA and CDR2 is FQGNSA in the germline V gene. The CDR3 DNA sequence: TGTGCCAGCAGCTTAGAGGTGCCGGGCCCCTACAATGAGCAGTTCTTC. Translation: CASSLEVPGPYNEQFF. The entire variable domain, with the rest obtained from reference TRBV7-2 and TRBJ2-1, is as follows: GAGVSQSPSNKVTEKGKDVELRCDPISGHTALYWYRQSLGQGLEFLIYFQGNSAPDKSGLPSDRFSAERTGGSVSTLTIQRTQQEDSAVYLCASSLEVPGPYNEQFFGPGTRLTVL.

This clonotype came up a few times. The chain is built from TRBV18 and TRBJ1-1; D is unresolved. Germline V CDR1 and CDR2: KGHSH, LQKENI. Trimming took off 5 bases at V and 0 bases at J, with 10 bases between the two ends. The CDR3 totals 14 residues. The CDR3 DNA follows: TGTGCCAGCTCAGGCAGCCATTTGAACACTGAAGCTTTCTTT. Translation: CASSGSHLNTEAFF.